This T cell receptor (beta chain) was documented in a study of OX40 agonist ivuxolimab in advanced cancers. This clone was detected only a few times. The same CDR3 is also encoded by other DNA sequences in this sample. TCRdb's table, derived via immunoSEQ multiplex PCR, lists solely in-frame clones and lacks some. The table shows 60,000 to 70,000 clones, with roughly 80% occurring only once. The CDR3 has 15 amino acids. Germline V gene sequence: CDR1 SGHRS, CDR2 YFSETQ. The V gene end was trimmed by 1 base and the J gene end by 6 bases; junction bases not matched to a gene: 6. Sequencing used CD4+ or CD8+ T cells sorted from blood, obtained in a trial of the OX40 agonist ivuxolimab. This clonotype originated in an adult with an advanced solid tumor such as melanoma, head and neck, liver or kidney cancer. The genes are TRBV5-1 and TRBJ2-1; TRBD2 matches 8 bases. The CDR3 DNA sequence: TGCGCCAGCAGCTTGCCACCTAGCGGGTCCAATGAGCAGTTCTTC. Residues: CASSLPPSGSNEQFF.